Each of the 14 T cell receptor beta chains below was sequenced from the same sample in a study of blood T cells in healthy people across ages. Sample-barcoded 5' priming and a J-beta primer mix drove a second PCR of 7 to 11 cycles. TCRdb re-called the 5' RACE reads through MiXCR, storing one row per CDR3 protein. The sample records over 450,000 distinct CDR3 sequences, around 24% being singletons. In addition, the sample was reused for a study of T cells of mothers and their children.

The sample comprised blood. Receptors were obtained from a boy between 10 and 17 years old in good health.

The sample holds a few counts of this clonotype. CDR3 loop: CASSPGNRGGPQHF. The CDR3 nucleotides are TGTGCCAGCAGCCCAGGAAACAGGGGTGGGCCCCAGCATTTT. The chain couples TRBV9 to TRBJ1-5; 7 bases are shared with TRBD1. Per germline, CDR1 SGDLS and CDR2 YYNGEE. The CDR3 spans 14 residues. V shed 4 bases and J 9 bases; nucleotides not matched to a gene: 10.

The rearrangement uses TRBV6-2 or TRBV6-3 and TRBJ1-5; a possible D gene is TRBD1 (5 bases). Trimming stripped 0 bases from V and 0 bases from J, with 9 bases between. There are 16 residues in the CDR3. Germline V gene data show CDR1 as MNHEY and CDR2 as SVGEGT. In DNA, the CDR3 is TGTGCCAGCAGTTACTCGGGGACGGCTAGCAATCAGCCCCAGCATTTT. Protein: CASSYSGTASNQPQHF.

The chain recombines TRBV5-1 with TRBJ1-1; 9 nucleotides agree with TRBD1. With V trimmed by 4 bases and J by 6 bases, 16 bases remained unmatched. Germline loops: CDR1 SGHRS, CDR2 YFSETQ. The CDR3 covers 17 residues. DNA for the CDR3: TGCGCCAGCAGCCAAAAAGGGTCCGGGACAGGGTGGCCTGAAGCTTTCTTT. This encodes CASSQKGSGTGWPEAFF.

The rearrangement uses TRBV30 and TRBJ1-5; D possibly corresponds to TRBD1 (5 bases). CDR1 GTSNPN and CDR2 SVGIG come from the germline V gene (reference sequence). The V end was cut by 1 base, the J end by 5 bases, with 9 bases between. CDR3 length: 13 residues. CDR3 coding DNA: TGTGCCTGGAGTGGGGACGGAGATCAGCCCCAGCATTTT. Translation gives CAWSGDGDQPQHF.

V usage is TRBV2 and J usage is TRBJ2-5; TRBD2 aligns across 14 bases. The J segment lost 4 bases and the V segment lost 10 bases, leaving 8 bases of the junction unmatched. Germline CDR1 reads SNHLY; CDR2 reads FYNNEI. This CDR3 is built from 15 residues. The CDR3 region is CANTGTSGSRETQYF. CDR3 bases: TGTGCCAACACCGGGACTAGCGGGAGCAGAGAGACCCAGTACTTC.

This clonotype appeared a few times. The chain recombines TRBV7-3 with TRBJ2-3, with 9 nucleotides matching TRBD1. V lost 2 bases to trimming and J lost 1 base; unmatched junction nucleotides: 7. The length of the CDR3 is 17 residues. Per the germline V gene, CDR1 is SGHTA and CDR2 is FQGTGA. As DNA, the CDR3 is TGTGCCAGCAGCTTATTCGTCCGGACAGGGGGCACAGATACGCAGTATTTT. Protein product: CASSLFVRTGGTDTQYF.

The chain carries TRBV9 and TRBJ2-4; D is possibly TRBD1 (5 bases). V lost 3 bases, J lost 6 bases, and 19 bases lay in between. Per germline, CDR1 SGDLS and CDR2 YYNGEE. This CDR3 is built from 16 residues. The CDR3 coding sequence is TGTGCCAGCAGCGCGGCGAGCCAGGGTGCGAGAAACATTCAGTACTTC. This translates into CASSAASQGARNIQYF.

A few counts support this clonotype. The CDR3 spells CSVFILKFRSYEQYF. The CDR3 nucleotides are TGCAGCGTCTTTATATTAAAATTTCGATCCTACGAGCAGTACTTC. The chain recombines TRBV29-1 with TRBJ2-7; D gene ambiguous. The V gene's germline CDR1 is SQVTM and CDR2 ANQGSEA. The germline V and J ends were trimmed by 6 bases and 1 base, with 19 bases remaining between them. The CDR3 totals 15 residues.

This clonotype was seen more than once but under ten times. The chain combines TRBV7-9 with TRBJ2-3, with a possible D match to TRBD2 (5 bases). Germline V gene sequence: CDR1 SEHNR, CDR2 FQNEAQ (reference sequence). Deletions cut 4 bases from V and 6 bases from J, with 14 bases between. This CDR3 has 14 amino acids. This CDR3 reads CASSSRQEVDTQYF. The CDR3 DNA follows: TGTGCCAGCAGCTCACGTCAGGAGGTGGATACGCAGTATTTT.

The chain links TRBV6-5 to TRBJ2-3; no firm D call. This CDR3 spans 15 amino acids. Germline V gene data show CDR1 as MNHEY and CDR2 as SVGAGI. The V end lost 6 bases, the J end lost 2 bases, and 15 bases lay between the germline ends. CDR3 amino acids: CASRLQVGITDTQYF. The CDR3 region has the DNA TGTGCCAGCAGACTACAAGTCGGAATCACAGATACGCAGTATTTT.

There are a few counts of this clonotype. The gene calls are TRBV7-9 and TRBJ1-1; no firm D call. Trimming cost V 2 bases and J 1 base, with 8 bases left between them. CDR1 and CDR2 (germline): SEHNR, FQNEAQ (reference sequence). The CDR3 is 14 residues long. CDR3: CASSLLVGNTEAFF. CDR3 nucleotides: TGTGCCAGCAGCTTACTGGTAGGGAACACTGAAGCTTTCTTT.

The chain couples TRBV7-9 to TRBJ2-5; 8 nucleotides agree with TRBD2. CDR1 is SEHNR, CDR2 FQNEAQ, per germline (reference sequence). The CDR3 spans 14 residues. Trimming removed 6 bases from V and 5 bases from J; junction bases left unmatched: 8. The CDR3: CASRSGTRRETQYF. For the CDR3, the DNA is TGTGCCAGCAGATCCGGGACTAGGAGGGAGACCCAGTACTTC.

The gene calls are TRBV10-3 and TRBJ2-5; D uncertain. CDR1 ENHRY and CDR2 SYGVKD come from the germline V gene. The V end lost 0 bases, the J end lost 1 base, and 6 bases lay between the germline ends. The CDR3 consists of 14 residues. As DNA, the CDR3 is TGTGCCATCAGTGAGTCTAGCAGCCAAGAGACCCAGTACTTC. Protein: CAISESSSQETQYF.

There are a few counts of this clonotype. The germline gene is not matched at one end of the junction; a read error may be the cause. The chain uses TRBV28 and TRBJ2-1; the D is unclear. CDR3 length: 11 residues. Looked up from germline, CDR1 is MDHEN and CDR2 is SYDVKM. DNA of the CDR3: TGTGCCAGCGGTAGAACCGTGGCTGGGGTCTTC. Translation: CASGRTVAGVF.